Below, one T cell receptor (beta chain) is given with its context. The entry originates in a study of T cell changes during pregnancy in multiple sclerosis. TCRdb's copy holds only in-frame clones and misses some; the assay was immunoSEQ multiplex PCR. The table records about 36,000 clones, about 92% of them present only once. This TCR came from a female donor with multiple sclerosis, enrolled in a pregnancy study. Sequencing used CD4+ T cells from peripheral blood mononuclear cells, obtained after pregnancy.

CDR3 amino acids: CASSLELLDTQYF. The CDR3 region has the DNA TGCGCCAGCAGCTTGGAACTACTGGATACGCAGTATTTT. The chain carries TRBV5-1 and TRBJ2-3; D gene uncertain. CDR3 length: 13 residues. V was pared by 0 bases and J by 6 bases, with 8 bases between. In germline, CDR1 is SGHRS, CDR2 YFSETQ.